This T cell receptor beta chain was captured in a study of control samples from healthy donors and cancer patients. This clone was recorded once. Produced via immunoSEQ multiplex PCR; TCRdb's table is partial and in-frame only. The sample lists approximately 65,000 clones, over 85% occurring once. Germline CDR1 and CDR2: KGHDR and SFDVKD. With 4 bases clipped from V and 12 bases from J, the junction kept 11 bases outside the gene matches. The CDR3 is made up of 14 amino acids. The TCR comes from a man aged 55 to 70 with lung cancer. Sequencing was done on a sample of PBMCs. This chain connects TRBV24-1 to TRBJ2-1, with 7 bases fitting TRBD1. CDR3 nucleotide sequence: TGTGCCACCAGTGACTACCGACAGGGATCTTCGCAGTTCTTC. Translating gives CATSDYRQGSSQFF.